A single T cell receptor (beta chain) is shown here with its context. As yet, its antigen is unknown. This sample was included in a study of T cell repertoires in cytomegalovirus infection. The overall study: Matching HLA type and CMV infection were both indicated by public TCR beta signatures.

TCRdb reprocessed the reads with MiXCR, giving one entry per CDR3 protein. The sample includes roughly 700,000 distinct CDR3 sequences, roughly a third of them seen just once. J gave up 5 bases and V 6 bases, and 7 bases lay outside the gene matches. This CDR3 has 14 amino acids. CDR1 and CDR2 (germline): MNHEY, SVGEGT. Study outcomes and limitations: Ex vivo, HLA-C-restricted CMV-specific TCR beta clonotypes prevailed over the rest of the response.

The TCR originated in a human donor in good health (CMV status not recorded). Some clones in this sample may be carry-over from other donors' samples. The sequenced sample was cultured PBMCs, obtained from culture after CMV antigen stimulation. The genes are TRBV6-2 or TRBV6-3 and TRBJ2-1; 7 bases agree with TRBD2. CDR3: CASSYRDYDNEQFF. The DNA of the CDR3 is TGTGCCAGCAGCTACCGGGACTATGACAATGAGCAGTTCTTC.